A single sample is the source of the 23 T cell receptor beta chains below, sequenced in a study of T-cell reconstitution after alpha-beta-depleted transplantation in children. Preparation of the TCRbeta library was carried out with unique molecular identifiers. TCRdb redid the calling of the PCR reads with MiXCR, one entry per CDR3 protein. The sample holds approximately 1,000,000 distinct CDR3 sequences; roughly 29% are singletons and the top ten take over 25%. The sample here was PBMCs, mostly from graft donor cells, taken 360 days after TCRalphabeta/CD19-depleted stem cell transplant. The source of these receptors is a boy under two years old who had a stem cell transplant for SCID, so the T cells may come from the graft donor.

The V gene is TRBV20-1, the J gene TRBJ2-1, with D uncertain. V was pared by 2 bases and J by 0 bases, with 11 bases between. The CDR3 has 15 residues. Germline V lookup: CDR1 DFQATT, CDR2 SNEGSKA (reference sequence). The CDR3 sequence: CSARPVYSSYNEQFF. The DNA of the CDR3 is TGCAGTGCTAGACCCGTATATAGCTCCTACAATGAGCAGTTCTTC.

This chain uses TRBV6-5 with TRBJ1-1; D unclear. The germline V gene encodes CDR1 MNHEY and CDR2 SVGAGI. The CDR3 spans 11 residues. The V and J ends lost 10 bases and 3 bases respectively, with 9 bases between them. CDR3 sequence reads: CATLRDTEAFF. The CDR3 DNA sequence: TGTGCCACCCTGAGGGACACTGAAGCTTTCTTT.

V usage is TRBV7-2 and J usage is TRBJ2-3, with TRBD2 matching over 12 bases. Germline CDR1 and CDR2: SGHTA and FQGNSA. The CDR3 runs 17 residues. The ends lost 3 bases at V and 1 base at J; junction bases unmatched: 5. DNA for the CDR3: TGTGCCAGCAGCTTGCTAGCGGGGGGGCACGGCACAGATACGCAGTATTTT. Translated, it gives CASSLLAGGHGTDTQYF.

V gene TRBV20-1 combines with J gene TRBJ2-3; D is unresolved. The germline gives CDR1 DFQATT, CDR2 SNEGSKA (reference sequence). V shed 3 bases and J shed 0 bases, with 7 bases lying between them. The CDR3 contains 13 residues. The CDR3 is CSASGFSTDTQYF. CDR3 nucleotide sequence: TGCAGTGCTAGCGGGTTCAGCACAGATACGCAGTATTTT.

This clonotype has more than one count but fewer than ten. The CDR3 sequence: CASSQGRTRNSYEQYF. DNA for the CDR3: TGCGCCAGCAGCCAAGGGAGGACTAGGAATAGCTACGAGCAGTACTTC. The chain combines TRBV4-1 with TRBJ2-7; 7 bases map to TRBD2. CDR1 and CDR2 from the germline V gene are MGHRA and YSYEKL. V was pared by 1 base and J by 3 bases, with 9 bases of the junction left unmatched. The CDR3 has 16 residues.

This chain links TRBV5-6 with TRBJ1-2; maybe TRBD1 (5 bases). The germline CDR1 and CDR2 sequences are SGHDT and YYEEEE. This CDR3 is 16 amino acids long. V lost 0 bases to trimming and J lost 2 bases, with 14 bases between them. The CDR3 bases are TGTGCCAGCAGCTTGGCGGCAGGGAGCCCCAACTATGGCTACACCTTC. It specifies CASSLAAGSPNYGYTF.

The V call is TRBV4-3, the J call TRBJ2-3; D gene unclear. Germline CDR1 is LGHNA and CDR2 is YSLEER. V lost 0 bases to trimming and J lost 1 base, with 17 bases between them. The CDR3 runs to 18 residues. The CDR3 bases are TGCGCCAGCAGCCAAGATTGGCTACCCCCTCTAGGCACAGATACGCAGTATTTT. Translated: CASSQDWLPPLGTDTQYF.

This clonotype came up a few times. The chain is built from TRBV6-5 and TRBJ2-5; no clear D. CDR3 length: 14 residues. Trimming took 0 bases from V and 5 from J, leaving 10 bases between them. Germline loops: CDR1 MNHEY, CDR2 SVGAGI. CDR3: CASSYSLVSETQYF. CDR3 nucleotides: TGTGCCAGCAGTTACTCGCTAGTCAGCGAGACCCAGTACTTC.

This clonotype occurred a few times. The chain carries TRBV5-1 and TRBJ2-3; D perhaps matches TRBD2 (6 bases). Deletions cut 2 bases from V and 6 bases from J, with 19 bases between. CDR3 length: 16 amino acids. Germline assignment: CDR1 SGHRS and CDR2 YFSETQ. CDR3 coding DNA: TGCGCCAGCAGCTTCGGCGGGACCTCGGTTTGGGATACGCAGTATTTT. It translates to CASSFGGTSVWDTQYF.

This chain uses TRBV10-3 with TRBJ2-7; no clear D. Germline V gene sequence: CDR1 ENHRY, CDR2 SYGVKD. This CDR3 region has 13 residues. V lost 2 bases to trimming and J lost 5 bases, with 10 bases between them. For the CDR3, the DNA is TGTGCCATCAGTGAGAGGGAAGAGGACGAGCAGTACTTC. This codes for CAISEREEDEQYF.

This clonotype occurred a few times. The gene calls are TRBV12-3 or TRBV12-4 and TRBJ2-6, with D hard to call. Trimming took off 3 bases at V and 3 bases at J, with 6 bases between the two ends. The CDR3 has 14 amino acids. The CDR3 coding sequence is TGTGCCAGCAGTTTCTTGAATGGGGCCAACGTCCTGACTTTC. It is translated as CASSFLNGANVLTF.

This clonotype was detected many times. This sequence joins TRBV5-8 and TRBJ2-2, with 9 bases aligning to TRBD1. Germline V CDR1 and CDR2: SGHTS, YDEGEE. Unmatched junction bases numbered 10, after V lost 7 bases and J lost 3 bases. CDR3 length equals 16 residues. The CDR3 reads CASFSGDRVDTGELFF. As DNA, the CDR3 is TGTGCCAGCTTTTCCGGGGACAGGGTTGACACCGGGGAGCTGTTTTTT.

This clonotype was counted between two and nine times. The chain joins TRBV9 to TRBJ2-5; D possibly uses TRBD1 or TRBD2 (5 bases each). Per the germline V gene, CDR1 is SGDLS and CDR2 is YYNGEE. CDR3 size: 14 residues. The V gene lost 2 bases and the J gene lost 4 bases, with 12 bases spanning the gap. CDR3 in amino acids: CASSVYDSGETQYF. The CDR3 bases are TGTGCCAGCAGCGTTTACGACAGCGGAGAGACCCAGTACTTC.

This clonotype was recorded at least ten times. The chain is built from TRBV12-3 or TRBV12-4 and TRBJ2-3; 8 bases are shared with TRBD1. V trimming: 6 bases; J trimming: 1 base; junction bases outside the gene matches: 6. The CDR3 spans 15 residues. The CDR3 coding sequence is TGTGCCAGCAGCCTGGGACAGGCCCGCACAGATACGCAGTATTTT. This codes for CASSLGQARTDTQYF.

The table lists this clonotype with a few counts. The chain carries TRBV20-1 and TRBJ1-1; a possible D gene is TRBD1 (6 bases). The ends were cut back, 5 bases at V and 1 base at J, with 17 bases in the middle. Germline CDR1 and CDR2: DFQATT and SNEGSKA (reference sequence). The CDR3 consists of 15 residues. In DNA, the CDR3 is TGCAGTGCTTCCCAAGCGACAGGCAAGAACACTGAAGCTTTCTTT. Translating gives CSASQATGKNTEAFF.

The chain is built from TRBV4-1 and TRBJ1-3; the D gene is possibly TRBD1 (6 bases). Trimming left V 4 bases short and J 3 bases short, with 19 bases between. The germline gives CDR1 MGHRA, CDR2 YSYEKL. The CDR3 extends over 17 amino acids. This CDR3 is CASSPGPGVIGGNTIYF. DNA of the CDR3: TGCGCCAGCAGCCCGGGGCCAGGGGTAATTGGTGGAAACACCATATATTTT.

This rearrangement joins TRBV5-4 to TRBJ2-3; D perhaps matches TRBD2 (6 bases). V shed 1 base and J shed 2 bases, with 17 bases lying between them. Germline V gene sequence: CDR1 SGHNT, CDR2 YYREEE (reference sequence). CDR3 length: 17 amino acids. CDR3 in DNA: TGTGCCAGCAGCTTGCTACCGACTAGTACCTTCACAGATACGCAGTATTTT. Encoded protein: CASSLLPTSTFTDTQYF.

This clonotype was observed a few times. The gene calls are TRBV11-2 and TRBJ2-6; 10 bases fit TRBD1. There are 21 residues in the CDR3. Germline V gives CDR1 SGHAT, CDR2 FQNNGV. V lost 1 base to trimming and J lost 0 bases; unmatched junction nucleotides: 12. For the CDR3, the DNA is TGTGCCAGCAGCTTAGGAGGCCGCCTGGACAGGGGGTCCTCTGGGGCCAACGTCCTGACTTTC. As protein: CASSLGGRLDRGSSGANVLTF.

V usage is TRBV12-3 or TRBV12-4 and J usage is TRBJ2-4, with unresolved D. This CDR3 region has 14 residues. V lost 5 bases and J lost 2, with 10 bases in between. The CDR3 is CASSPGVSKNIQYF. The CDR3 DNA reads as TGTGCCAGCAGTCCGGGTGTCTCCAAAAACATTCAGTACTTC.

This clonotype has a handful of counts. The chain has TRBV5-1 and TRBJ2-7; tentative D call: TRBD2 (6 bases). The ends were cut back, 3 bases at V and 0 bases at J, with 13 bases in the middle. CDR3 length: 15 amino acids. Germline V lookup: CDR1 SGHRS, CDR2 YFSETQ. CDR3 DNA: TGCGCCAGCAGCTCCCAGGACGGGAGCTCCTACGAGCAGTACTTC. It yields the protein CASSSQDGSSYEQYF.

J is TRBJ2-5 and V is TRBV20-1; 15 bases line up with TRBD2. The CDR3 has 16 residues. Germline V gives CDR1 DFQATT, CDR2 SNEGSKA (reference sequence). V was pared by 3 bases and J by 2 bases, with 4 bases of the junction left unmatched. The CDR3: CSARGGLAGGQETQYF. DNA for the CDR3: TGCAGTGCTAGGGGGGGACTAGCGGGGGGACAAGAGACCCAGTACTTC.

This clonotype was seen more than once but under ten times. V and J are TRBV12-3 or TRBV12-4 and TRBJ2-4, with D possibly being TRBD1 or TRBD2 (6 bases each). The CDR3 runs 14 residues. The V gene lost 2 bases and the J gene lost 5 bases, with 10 bases spanning the gap. The CDR3 is CASSLKGGQNIQYF. In DNA, the CDR3 is TGTGCCAGCAGTTTAAAGGGGGGCCAAAACATTCAGTACTTC.

The gene calls are TRBV10-3 and TRBJ2-3, with 13 bases lining up with TRBD2. The CDR3 has 15 residues. Trimming took 6 bases from V and 3 from J; bases not matched to a gene: 3. Germline V lookup: CDR1 ENHRY, CDR2 SYGVKD. The DNA for the CDR3 is TGTGCCATCAGCCCGGGACTAGCGGGGACAGATACGCAGTATTTT. It translates to CAISPGLAGTDTQYF.